This entry lists 13 T cell receptor beta chains sequenced from one sample in a study of CD8 T cells in Susac syndrome. A quantity of roughly 0.5 to 1 ug RNA underwent reverse transcription using random hexamers. TCRdb called the immunoSEQ multiplex PCR reads again in MiXCR, with one record for every CDR3 protein. The sample comprises roughly 89,000 distinct CDR3 sequences, around 96% of which are singletons, and 0.62% rests with the top ten. Input material: CD8+ T cells from PBMCs. The receptors were sampled from a human donor with Susac syndrome.

V gene TRBV29-1 combines with J gene TRBJ2-7; perhaps TRBD1 as D (5 bases). The CDR3 length is 16 residues. V was clipped by 6 bases and J by 2 bases, with 23 bases between them. The V gene's germline CDR1 is SQVTM and CDR2 ANQGSEA. The CDR3 DNA is TGCAGCGTAAAAGGGGCACATGGCAGGCAAACCTACGAGCAGTACTTC. Amino acid sequence: CSVKGAHGRQTYEQYF.

This CDR3 reads CSADGTASSYNEQFF. CDR3 coding DNA: TGCAGTGCTGACGGGACTGCTAGCTCCTACAATGAGCAGTTCTTC. The chain recombines TRBV20-1 with TRBJ2-1, with D perhaps matching TRBD2 (6 bases). Deletions cut 5 bases from V and 0 bases from J, with 14 bases between. Germline assignment: CDR1 DFQATT and CDR2 SNEGSKA (reference sequence). CDR3 length: 15 amino acids.

This chain joins TRBV4-3 and TRBJ1-6; D is unclear. This CDR3 is built from 17 residues. V gave up 4 bases and J gave up 0 bases, with 13 bases separating them. CDR1 LGHNA and CDR2 YSLEER come from the germline V gene. In nucleotides, the CDR3 is TGCGCCAGCAGCCTCACAGATTCTAGCTCCTATAATTCACCCCTCCACTTT. Protein: CASSLTDSSSYNSPLHF.

This clonotype was picked up one time. The chain carries TRBV6-5 and TRBJ1-1; tentative D call: TRBD1 (5 bases). CDR1 and CDR2 from the germline V gene are MNHEY and SVGAGI. V dropped 6 bases and J dropped 12 bases, with 17 bases sitting between them. This CDR3 contains 12 residues. CDR3 sequence (DNA): TGTGCCAGCAGCCGAACTCAGGGTTCGCCTTTCTTT. Residues: CASSRTQGSPFF.

For this clonotype: A junction end diverges from the germline sequence, so it may reflect a read error. The rearrangement uses TRBV20-1 and TRBJ2-7; 10 nucleotides line up with TRBD2. The CDR3 is 12 residues long. CDR1 DFQATT and CDR2 SNEGSKA come from the germline V gene (reference sequence). The CDR3, as DNA: TGCAGTGCGAGAGCGGGGGGGGACGAGCAGTACTTC. This sequence encodes CSARAGGDEQYF.

The chain employs TRBV24-1 and TRBJ2-1, with 12 bases identical to TRBD1. The V segment lost 4 bases and the J segment 10 bases; nucleotides outside the gene matches: 4. Germline V gene lookup returns CDR1 KGHDR and CDR2 SFDVKD. CDR3 size: 14 residues. For the CDR3, the DNA is TGTGCCACCAGTGAGGGACAGGGGGCGCGGGAGCAGTTCTTC. Its translation: CATSEGQGAREQFF.

DNA of the CDR3: TGTGCCAGCTTATTTAGCGGGGGGCGCACAGATACGCAGTATTTT. It specifies CASLFSGGRTDTQYF. The genes are TRBV2 and TRBJ2-3; 10 bases are a match to TRBD2. Trimming cost V 8 bases and J 1 base; bases outside gene matches: 6. The CDR3 consists of 15 residues. CDR1 SNHLY and CDR2 FYNNEI come from the germline V gene.

The V and J genes are TRBV20-1 and TRBJ1-5; 7 bases align to TRBD1. Germline assignment: CDR1 DFQATT and CDR2 SNEGSKA (reference sequence). The CDR3 is 15 residues long. The J segment lost 6 bases and the V segment lost 3 bases, leaving 11 bases of the junction unmatched. The CDR3 region is CSASLATGNSQPQHF. The CDR3 bases are TGCAGTGCTAGTTTGGCGACAGGGAACTCTCAGCCCCAGCATTTT.

This clonotype was observed once. V and J are TRBV20-1 and TRBJ2-4; 8 bases are shared with TRBD2. Germline trimming cut 0 bases from V and 7 bases from J; bases unmatched to any gene: 8. The CDR3 spans 15 residues. Germline V lookup: CDR1 DFQATT, CDR2 SNEGSKA (reference sequence). CDR3 loop: CSARDASGLANIQYF. The CDR3 bases are TGCAGTGCTAGAGATGCATCAGGACTAGCCAACATTCAGTACTTC.

The genes are TRBV5-1 and TRBJ1-2; 9 positions match TRBD1. The CDR3 spans 17 residues. Trimming removed 3 bases from V and 8 bases from J; junction bases left unmatched: 17. Per the germline V gene, CDR1 is SGHRS and CDR2 is YFSETQ. The CDR3 sequence: CASSSPTPGQGLGGYTF. In DNA form, the CDR3 reads TGCGCCAGCAGCTCACCAACACCGGGACAGGGTTTAGGAGGCTACACCTTC.

The chain carries TRBV7-2 and TRBJ2-7; D is unresolved. The CDR3 runs 11 residues. Germline V lookup: CDR1 SGHTA, CDR2 FQGNSA. Trimming shortened V by 5 bases and J by 2 bases, and 4 bases separated the two germline ends. This CDR3 is CASSVTYEQYF. CDR3 DNA sequence: TGTGCCAGCAGCGTAACCTACGAGCAGTACTTC. The full variable domain, in which reference TRBV7-2 and TRBJ2-7 provide the parts outside the CDR3, is GAGVSQSPSNKVTEKGKDVELRCDPISGHTALYWYRQSLGQGLEFLIYFQGNSAPDKSGLPSDRFSAERTGGSVSTLTIQRTQQEDSAVYLCASSVTYEQYFGPGTRLTVT.

The chain carries TRBV6-5 and TRBJ1-6; a possible D gene is TRBD1 (6 bases). CDR3 length equals 13 residues. Trimming stripped 6 bases from V and 9 bases from J, with 12 bases between. Germline CDR1 reads MNHEY; CDR2 reads SVGAGI. CDR3 protein: CASRGTYSSPLHF. The CDR3 DNA sequence: TGTGCCAGCAGAGGGACATACAGTTCACCCCTCCACTTT.

The chain is built from TRBV19 and TRBJ2-3; D possibly corresponds to TRBD2 (5 bases). Germline V gene lookup returns CDR1 LNHDA and CDR2 SQIVND (reference sequence). The CDR3 contains 12 residues. The V end was cut by 1 base, the J end by 8 bases, with 7 bases between. CDR3 protein: CASSIAAGTQYF. CDR3 coding DNA: TGTGCCAGTAGTATAGCTGCGGGTACGCAGTATTTT.